The source of this TCR beta chain is a study of early T cells in non-severe SARS-CoV-2 infection. Study details: Sequencing of bulk RNA from unsorted whole blood was done, without chain pairing. Findings of the study overall: Reliance on VDJdb matching favored anti-spike CD8 responses; private and CD4 specificities were missed.

Individual cDNA molecules received unique molecular identifiers. TCRdb re-called the 5' RACE reads with MiXCR, one entry per CDR3 protein. In the table there are about 64,000 distinct CDR3 sequences, 18% of which are singletons. The CDR3 is 13 amino acids. V shed 5 bases and J 6 bases; nucleotides not matched to a gene: 3. Germline V gene sequence: CDR1 MNHEY, CDR2 SMNVEV (reference sequence). Comment on this clonotype: Its antigen is not identified.

The receptor comes from an adult who was a healthcare worker with PCR-confirmed SARS-CoV-2 infection or an uninfected control (not recorded which). The chain employs TRBV27 and TRBJ2-5; 10 bases map to TRBD2. The sample in question was whole blood, obtained at baseline. The DNA for the CDR3 is TGTGCCAGCAGTACGGGACTAGCGAAGACCCAGTACTTC. This sequence encodes CASSTGLAKTQYF.